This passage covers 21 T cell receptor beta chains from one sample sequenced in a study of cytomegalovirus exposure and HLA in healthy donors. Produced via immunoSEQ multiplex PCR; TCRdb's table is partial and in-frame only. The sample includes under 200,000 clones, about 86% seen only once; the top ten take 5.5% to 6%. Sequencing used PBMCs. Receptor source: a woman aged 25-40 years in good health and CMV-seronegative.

The DNA for the CDR3 is TGCGCCAGCAGCCAAAGTGACAGGAACCCCACCGGGGAGCTGTTTTTT. This sequence encodes CASSQSDRNPTGELFF. This chain connects TRBV4-1 to TRBJ2-2, with TRBD1 as a possible D gene (6 bases). CDR3 size: 16 residues. Germline V gene data show CDR1 as MGHRA and CDR2 as YSYEKL. The germline V and J ends were trimmed by 2 bases and 4 bases, with 14 bases remaining between them.

CDR3: CASSSGTEGEKLFF. CDR3 sequence (DNA): TGCGCCAGCAGCTCCGGGACAGAGGGTGAAAAACTGTTTTTT. V gene TRBV5-1 combines with J gene TRBJ1-4; 7 nucleotides match TRBD1. The junction had 6 bases not matched to a gene; V was cut back by 3 bases and J by 7 bases. Germline CDR1 and CDR2: SGHRS and YFSETQ. CDR3 length: 14 amino acids.

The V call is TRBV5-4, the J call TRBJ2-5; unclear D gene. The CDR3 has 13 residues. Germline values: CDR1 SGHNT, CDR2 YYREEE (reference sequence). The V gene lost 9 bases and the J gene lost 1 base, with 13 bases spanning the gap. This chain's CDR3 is CAIGIESQETQYF. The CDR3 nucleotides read TGTGCCATCGGTATTGAGTCCCAAGAGACCCAGTACTTC.

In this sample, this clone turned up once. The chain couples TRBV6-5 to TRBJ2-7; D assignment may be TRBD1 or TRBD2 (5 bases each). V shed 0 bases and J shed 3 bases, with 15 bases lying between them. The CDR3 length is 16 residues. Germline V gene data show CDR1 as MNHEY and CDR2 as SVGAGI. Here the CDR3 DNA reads TGTGCCAGCAGTTACTCGATATCAGGGACCGGCTACGAGCAGTACTTC. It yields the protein CASSYSISGTGYEQYF.

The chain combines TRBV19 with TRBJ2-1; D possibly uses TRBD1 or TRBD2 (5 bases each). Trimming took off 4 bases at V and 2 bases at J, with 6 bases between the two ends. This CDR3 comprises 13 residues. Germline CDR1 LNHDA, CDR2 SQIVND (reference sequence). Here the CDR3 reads CASSKGPYNEQFF. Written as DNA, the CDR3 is TGTGCCAGTAGTAAGGGACCCTACAATGAGCAGTTCTTC.

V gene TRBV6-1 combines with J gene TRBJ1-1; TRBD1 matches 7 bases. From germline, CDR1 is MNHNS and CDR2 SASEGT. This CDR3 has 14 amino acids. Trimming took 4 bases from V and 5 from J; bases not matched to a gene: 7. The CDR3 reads CASSGQGIRTEAFF. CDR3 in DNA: TGTGCCAGCAGTGGACAGGGTATTCGGACTGAAGCTTTCTTT.

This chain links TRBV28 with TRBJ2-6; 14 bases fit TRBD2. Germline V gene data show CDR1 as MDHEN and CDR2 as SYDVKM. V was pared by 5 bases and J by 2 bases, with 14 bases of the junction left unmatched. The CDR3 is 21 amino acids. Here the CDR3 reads CASSTRLGTSGRLTGANVLTF. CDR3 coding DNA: TGTGCCAGCAGTACCCGACTCGGGACTAGCGGGAGACTCACTGGGGCCAACGTCCTGACTTTC.

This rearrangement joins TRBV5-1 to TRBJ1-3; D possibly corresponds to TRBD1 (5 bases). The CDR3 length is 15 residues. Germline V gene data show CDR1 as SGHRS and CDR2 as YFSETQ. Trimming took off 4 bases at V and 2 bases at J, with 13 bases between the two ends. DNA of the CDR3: TGCGCCAGCAGCACAGACAGAGCTACTGGAAACACCATATATTTT. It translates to CASSTDRATGNTIYF.

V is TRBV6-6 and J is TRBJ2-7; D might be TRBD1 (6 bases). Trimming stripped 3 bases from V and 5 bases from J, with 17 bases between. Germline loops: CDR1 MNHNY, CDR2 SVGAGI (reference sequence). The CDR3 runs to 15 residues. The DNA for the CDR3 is TGTGCCAGCAGTTATTCTTCAGGGGTGGTAGACGAGCAGTACTTC. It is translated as CASSYSSGVVDEQYF.

CDR3 sequence reads: CASSNQRETYEQYF. DNA for the CDR3: TGTGCCAGCAGCAACCAGCGGGAGACCTACGAGCAGTACTTC. The gene calls are TRBV5-4 and TRBJ2-7; TRBD2 aligns across 8 bases. With V trimmed by 4 bases and J by 2 bases, 5 bases remained unmatched. The germline V gene encodes CDR1 SGHNT and CDR2 YYREEE (reference sequence). The CDR3 consists of 14 residues.

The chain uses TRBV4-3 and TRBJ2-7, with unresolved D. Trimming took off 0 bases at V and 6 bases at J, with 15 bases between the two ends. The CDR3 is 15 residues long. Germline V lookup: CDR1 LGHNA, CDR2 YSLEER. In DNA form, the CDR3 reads TGCGCCAGCAGCCAAGAAGGAGCGACCGGTGGCGAGCAGTACTTC. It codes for CASSQEGATGGEQYF.

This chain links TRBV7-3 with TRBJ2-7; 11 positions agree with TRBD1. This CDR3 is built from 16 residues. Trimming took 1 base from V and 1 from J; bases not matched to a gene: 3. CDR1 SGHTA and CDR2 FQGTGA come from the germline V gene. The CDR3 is CASSLMGQGVSYEQYF. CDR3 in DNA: TGTGCCAGCAGCTTAATGGGACAGGGGGTTTCCTACGAGCAGTACTTC.

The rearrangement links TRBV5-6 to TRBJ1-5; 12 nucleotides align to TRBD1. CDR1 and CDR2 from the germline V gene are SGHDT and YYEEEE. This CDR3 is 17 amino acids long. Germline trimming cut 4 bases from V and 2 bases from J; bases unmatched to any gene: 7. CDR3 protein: CASSLGTGGWGNQPQHF. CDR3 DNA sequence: TGTGCCAGCAGCCTAGGGACAGGGGGCTGGGGCAATCAGCCCCAGCATTTT.

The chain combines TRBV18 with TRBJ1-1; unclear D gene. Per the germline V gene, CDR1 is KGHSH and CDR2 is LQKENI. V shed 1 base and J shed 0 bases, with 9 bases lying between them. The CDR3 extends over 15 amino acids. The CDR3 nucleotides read TGTGCCAGCTCACCACTGACGGCGATGAACACTGAAGCTTTCTTT. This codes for CASSPLTAMNTEAFF. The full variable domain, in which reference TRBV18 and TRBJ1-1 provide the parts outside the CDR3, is NAGVMQNPRHLVRRRGQEARLRCSPMKGHSHVYWYRQLPEEGLKFMVYLQKENIIDESGMPKERFSAEFPKEGPSILRIQQVVRGDSAAYFCASSPLTAMNTEAFFGQGTRLTVV.

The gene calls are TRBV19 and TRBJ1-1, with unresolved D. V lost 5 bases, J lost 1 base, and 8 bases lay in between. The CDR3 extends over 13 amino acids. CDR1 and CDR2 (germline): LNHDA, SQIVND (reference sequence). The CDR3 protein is CASSLSKNTEAFF. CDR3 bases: TGTGCCAGTAGTTTGTCTAAGAACACTGAAGCTTTCTTT.

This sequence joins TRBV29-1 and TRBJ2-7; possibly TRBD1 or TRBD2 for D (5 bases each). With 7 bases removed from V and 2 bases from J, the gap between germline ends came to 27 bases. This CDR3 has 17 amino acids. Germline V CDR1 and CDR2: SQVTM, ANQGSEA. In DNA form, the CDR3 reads TGCAGCGCCAGCCGGGCAGGGACCTTTTCTGGTCCCTACGAGCAGTACTTC. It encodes CSASRAGTFSGPYEQYF.

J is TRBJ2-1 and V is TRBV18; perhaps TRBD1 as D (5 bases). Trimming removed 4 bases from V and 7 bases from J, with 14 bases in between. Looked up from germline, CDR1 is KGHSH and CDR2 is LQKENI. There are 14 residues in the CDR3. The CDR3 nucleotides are TGTGCCAGCTCACGCTTAGATGGGGCGAATGAGCAGTTCTTC. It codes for CASSRLDGANEQFF.

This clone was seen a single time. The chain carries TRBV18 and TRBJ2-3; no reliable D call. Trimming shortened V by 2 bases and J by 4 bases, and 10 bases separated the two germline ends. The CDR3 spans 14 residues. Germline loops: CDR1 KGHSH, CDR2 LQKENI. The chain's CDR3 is CASSPGDQADTQYF. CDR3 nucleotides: TGTGCCAGCTCACCAGGAGACCAGGCAGATACGCAGTATTTT.

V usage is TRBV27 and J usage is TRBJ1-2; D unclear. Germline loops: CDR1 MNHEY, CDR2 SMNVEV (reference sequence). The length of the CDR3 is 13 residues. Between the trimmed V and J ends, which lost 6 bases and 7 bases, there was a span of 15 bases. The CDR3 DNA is TGTGCCAGCAGGGGAATAGCCTCGCGTGGCTACACCTTC. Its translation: CASRGIASRGYTF.

The CDR3: CASSYSKFQTGKYF. As DNA, the CDR3 is TGTGCCAGCAGTTACTCGAAGTTTCAGACAGGGAAGTACTTC. The rearrangement uses TRBV6-5 and TRBJ2-5; TRBD1 agrees at 7 bases. CDR3 size: 14 residues. V was clipped by 0 bases and J by 12 bases; unmatched bases: 10. Germline V CDR1 and CDR2: MNHEY, SVGAGI.

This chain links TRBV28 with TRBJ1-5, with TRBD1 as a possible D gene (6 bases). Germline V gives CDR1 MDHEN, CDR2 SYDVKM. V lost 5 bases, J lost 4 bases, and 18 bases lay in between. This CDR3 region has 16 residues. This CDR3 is CASSPGGRGNNQPQHF. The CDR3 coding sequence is TGTGCCAGCAGTCCTGGAGGGAGGGGGAATAATCAGCCCCAGCATTTT. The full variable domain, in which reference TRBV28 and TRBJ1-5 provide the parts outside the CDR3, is DVKVTQSSRYLVKRTGEKVFLECVQDMDHENMFWYRQDPGLGLRLIYFSYDVKMKEKGDIPEGYSVSREKKERFSLILESASTNQTSMYLCASSPGGRGNNQPQHFGDGTRLSIL.